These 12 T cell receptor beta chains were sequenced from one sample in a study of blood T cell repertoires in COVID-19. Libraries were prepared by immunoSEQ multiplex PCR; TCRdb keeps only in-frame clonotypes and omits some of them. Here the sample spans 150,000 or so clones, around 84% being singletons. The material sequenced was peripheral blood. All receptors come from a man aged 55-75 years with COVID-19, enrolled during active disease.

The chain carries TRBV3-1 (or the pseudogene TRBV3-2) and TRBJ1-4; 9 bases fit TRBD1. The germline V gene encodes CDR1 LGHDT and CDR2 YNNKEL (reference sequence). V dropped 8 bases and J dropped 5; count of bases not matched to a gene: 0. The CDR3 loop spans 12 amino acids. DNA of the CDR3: TGTGCCAGCGGGACAGGGAATGAAAAACTGTTTTTT. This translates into CASGTGNEKLFF.

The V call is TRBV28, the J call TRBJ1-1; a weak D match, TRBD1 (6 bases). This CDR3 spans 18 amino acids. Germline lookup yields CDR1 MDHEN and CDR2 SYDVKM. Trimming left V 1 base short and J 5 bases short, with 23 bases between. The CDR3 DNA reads TGTGCCAGCAGTTTATTCGGCTCCAAGACAAGGGGGTCGACTGAAGCTTTCTTT. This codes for CASSLFGSKTRGSTEAFF.

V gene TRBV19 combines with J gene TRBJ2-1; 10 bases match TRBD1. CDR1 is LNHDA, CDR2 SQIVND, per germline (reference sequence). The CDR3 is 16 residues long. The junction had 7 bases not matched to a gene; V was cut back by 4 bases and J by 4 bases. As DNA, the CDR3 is TGTGCCAGTAGTAGCACAGGGACAGGGGCATACAATGAGCAGTTCTTC. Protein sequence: CASSSTGTGAYNEQFF.

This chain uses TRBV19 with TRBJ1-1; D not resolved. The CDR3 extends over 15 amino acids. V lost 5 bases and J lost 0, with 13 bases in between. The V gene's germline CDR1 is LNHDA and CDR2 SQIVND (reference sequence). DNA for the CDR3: TGTGCCAGTAGTGCGGGGTTAGTCATGAACACTGAAGCTTTCTTT. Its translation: CASSAGLVMNTEAFF.

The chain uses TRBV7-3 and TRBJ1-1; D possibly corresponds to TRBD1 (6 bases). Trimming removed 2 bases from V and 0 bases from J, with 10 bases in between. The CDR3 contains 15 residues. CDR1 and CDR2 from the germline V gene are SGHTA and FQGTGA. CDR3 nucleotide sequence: TGTGCCAGCAGCTTATCCGCAGGGGTGAACACTGAAGCTTTCTTT. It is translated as CASSLSAGVNTEAFF.

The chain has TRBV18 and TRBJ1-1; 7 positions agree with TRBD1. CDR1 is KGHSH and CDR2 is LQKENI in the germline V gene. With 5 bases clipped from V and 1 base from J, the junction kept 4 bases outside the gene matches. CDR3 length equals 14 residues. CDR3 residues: CASSSGQTNTEAFF. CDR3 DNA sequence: TGTGCCAGCTCATCGGGACAGACGAACACTGAAGCTTTCTTT.

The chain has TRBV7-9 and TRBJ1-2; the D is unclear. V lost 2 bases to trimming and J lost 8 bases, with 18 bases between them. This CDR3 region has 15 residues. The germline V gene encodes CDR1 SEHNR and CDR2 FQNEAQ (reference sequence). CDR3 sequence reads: CASSLPSEGPYGYTF. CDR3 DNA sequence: TGTGCCAGCAGCTTACCTAGTGAAGGCCCTTACGGCTACACCTTC.

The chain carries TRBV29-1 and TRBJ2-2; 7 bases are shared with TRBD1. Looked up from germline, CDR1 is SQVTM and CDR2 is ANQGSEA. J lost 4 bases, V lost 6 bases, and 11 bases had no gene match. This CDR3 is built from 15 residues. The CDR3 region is CSVRRQGRGTGELFF. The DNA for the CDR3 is TGCAGCGTGAGAAGACAGGGAAGAGGCACCGGGGAGCTGTTTTTT.

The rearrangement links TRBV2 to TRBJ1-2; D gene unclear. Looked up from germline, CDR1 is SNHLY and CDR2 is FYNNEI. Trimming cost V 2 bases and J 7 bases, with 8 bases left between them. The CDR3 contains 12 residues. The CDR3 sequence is CASSELGGGYTF. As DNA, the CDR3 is TGTGCCAGCAGTGAACTGGGAGGTGGCTACACCTTC.

The CDR3 coding sequence is TGTGCCAGCAGTGTAGGGGGACTAGCAAGCGAGCAGTACTTC. This translates into CASSVGGLASEQYF. The V gene is TRBV2, the J gene TRBJ2-7, with 9 bases lining up with TRBD2. This CDR3 region has 14 residues. V lost 4 bases and J lost 6; bases outside the gene matches: 7. Looked up from germline, CDR1 is SNHLY and CDR2 is FYNNEI.

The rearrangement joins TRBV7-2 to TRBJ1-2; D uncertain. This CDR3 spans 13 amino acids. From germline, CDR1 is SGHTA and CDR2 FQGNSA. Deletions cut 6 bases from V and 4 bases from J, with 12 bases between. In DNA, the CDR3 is TGTGCCAGCAGTTCGACGGGTCCCTATGGCTACACCTTC. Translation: CASSSTGPYGYTF.

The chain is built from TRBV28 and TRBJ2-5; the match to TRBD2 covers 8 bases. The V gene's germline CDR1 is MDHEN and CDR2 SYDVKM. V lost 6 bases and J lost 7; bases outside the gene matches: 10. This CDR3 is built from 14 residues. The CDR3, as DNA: TGTGCCAGCAGCAATCCGGGGGGGGCGGGGACCCAGTACTTC. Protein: CASSNPGGAGTQYF.